Below, 31 T cell receptor beta chains from the same sample are listed, as sequenced in a study of blood T cell repertoires in COVID-19. Only in-frame clones appear in the TCRdb table, and some are missing; sequencing was by immunoSEQ multiplex PCR. Of a few hundred thousand clones in the sample, about 87% were seen once. Sequences were obtained from peripheral blood. All receptors derive from a man aged 55 to 70 with acute or convalescent COVID-19.

J is TRBJ1-1 and V is TRBV4-3; 7 positions agree with TRBD1. Per the germline V gene, CDR1 is LGHNA and CDR2 is YSLEER. This CDR3 has 15 amino acids. V lost 1 base to trimming and J lost 1 base; unmatched junction nucleotides: 3. DNA for the CDR3: TGCGCCAGCAGCCAAGGGACAGGCAAGAACACTGAAGCTTTCTTT. It is translated as CASSQGTGKNTEAFF.

This clone has only a few counts. The V call is TRBV30, the J call TRBJ1-3; 7 nucleotides align to TRBD1. There are 15 residues in the CDR3. Trimming cost V 3 bases and J 0 bases; bases outside gene matches: 5. The germline gives CDR1 GTSNPN, CDR2 SVGIG (reference sequence). CDR3 nucleotide sequence: TGTGCCTGGAGCCGGGACAGCGGCTCTGGAAACACCATATATTTT. Its translation: CAWSRDSGSGNTIYF.

The chain recombines TRBV3-1 (or the pseudogene TRBV3-2) with TRBJ2-1; TRBD2 is a possible D gene (5 bases). This CDR3 has 16 amino acids. Germline CDR1 and CDR2: LGHDT and YNNKEL (reference sequence). The germline V and J ends were trimmed by 4 bases and 2 bases, with 15 bases remaining between them. The CDR3 region is CASSPGRGLAYNEQFF. DNA for the CDR3: TGTGCCAGCAGCCCAGGCCGGGGTTTGGCCTACAATGAGCAGTTCTTC.

The rearrangement joins TRBV5-4 to TRBJ2-7; 11 bases match TRBD1. The CDR3 extends over 16 amino acids. Per germline, CDR1 SGHNT and CDR2 YYREEE (reference sequence). The V and J ends lost 0 bases and 0 bases, in that order; junction bases with no gene match: 2. For the CDR3, the DNA is TGTGCCAGCAGCTTGGGTGGGACAGGGGGCTCCTACGAGCAGTACTTC. This encodes CASSLGGTGGSYEQYF.

The rearrangement uses TRBV7-9 and TRBJ2-2; D call uncertain. From germline, CDR1 is SEHNR and CDR2 FQNEAQ (reference sequence). The CDR3 length is 14 residues. The V and J ends lost 1 base and 4 bases respectively, with 7 bases between them. CDR3 loop: CASSLVSGTGELFF. In DNA, the CDR3 is TGTGCCAGCAGCTTAGTCTCGGGCACCGGGGAGCTGTTTTTT.

The V call is TRBV6-5, the J call TRBJ1-4; 7 positions agree with TRBD1. This CDR3 region has 13 residues. CDR1 and CDR2 (germline): MNHEY, SVGAGI. The junction had 7 bases not matched to a gene; V was cut back by 10 bases and J by 5 bases. For the CDR3, the DNA is TGTGCCACCGGGACAGCCCCGAATGAAAAACTGTTTTTT. This translates into CATGTAPNEKLFF.

This rearrangement joins TRBV27 to TRBJ1-6; no definite D call. Germline V gene data show CDR1 as MNHEY and CDR2 as SMNVEV (reference sequence). The CDR3 is 15 residues long. With 4 bases removed from V and 0 bases from J, the gap between germline ends came to 7 bases. The CDR3 nucleotides read TGTGCCAGCAGTTATCAGGCCTCCTATAATTCACCCCTCCACTTT. Translation: CASSYQASYNSPLHF.

The rearrangement links TRBV18 to TRBJ2-1; 10 bases fit TRBD1. With 4 bases clipped from V and 2 bases from J, the junction kept 5 bases outside the gene matches. The germline V gene has CDR1 KGHSH and CDR2 LQKENI. The CDR3 has 16 residues. DNA of the CDR3: TGTGCCAGCTCACAAAGACAGGGGGCAACCTACAATGAGCAGTTCTTC. Amino acids: CASSQRQGATYNEQFF.

This clone was observed a handful of times. The chain uses TRBV7-2 and TRBJ2-1, with 11 positions matching TRBD2. CDR3 length: 15 residues. Germline loops: CDR1 SGHTA, CDR2 FQGNSA. J was trimmed by 9 bases and V by 5 bases; bases with no gene match: 9. The CDR3 loop is CASSVTSGGRGEQFF. In DNA form, the CDR3 reads TGTGCCAGCAGCGTTACTAGCGGGGGTAGAGGTGAGCAGTTCTTC.

As concerns this clone: This specimen includes other DNA sequences encoding the same CDR3. The chain uses TRBV28 and TRBJ2-7; 9 bases fit TRBD1. The CDR3 contains 14 residues. J lost 3 bases, V lost 7 bases, and 7 bases had no gene match. Germline lookup yields CDR1 MDHEN and CDR2 SYDVKM. The CDR3 nucleotides are TGTGCCAGCATTCCGGGACAGGGTGGCTACGAGCAGTACTTC. This encodes CASIPGQGGYEQYF.

The chain employs TRBV9 and TRBJ2-5; 13 bases are a match to TRBD2. The CDR3 spans 17 residues. CDR1 is SGDLS, CDR2 YYNGEE, per germline. The junction had 6 bases not matched to a gene; V was cut back by 0 bases and J by 4 bases. CDR3 amino acids: CASSVGVTSGGAETQYF. The CDR3, as DNA: TGTGCCAGCAGCGTAGGGGTTACTAGCGGGGGGGCAGAGACCCAGTACTTC.

This rearrangement joins TRBV4-2 to TRBJ1-2, with TRBD1 matching 7 bases. V was pared by 3 bases and J by 0 bases, with 4 bases of the junction left unmatched. Germline V lookup: CDR1 LGHNA, CDR2 YNFKEQ. The CDR3 is made up of 15 amino acids. As DNA, the CDR3 is TGTGCCAGCAGCCATTCCGGGACAGCTAACTATGGCTACACCTTC. Translated, it gives CASSHSGTANYGYTF.

This chain joins TRBV5-1 and TRBJ1-1; 7 nucleotides match TRBD1. V shed 0 bases and J 7 bases; nucleotides not matched to a gene: 6. The CDR3 extends over 14 amino acids. CDR1 is SGHRS and CDR2 is YFSETQ in the germline V gene. CDR3 coding DNA: TGCGCCAGCAGCTTGGGACAGGGCGTCGATGAAGCTTTCTTT. Translated: CASSLGQGVDEAFF.

This clone was detected only once. The junction departs from the called germline gene at one end, perhaps through a read error. The gene calls are TRBV7-3 and TRBJ2-1, with TRBD2 identical over 10 bases. CDR1 is SGHTA and CDR2 is FQGTGA in the germline V gene. CDR3 length: 15 residues. The CDR3 sequence is CASRLSGGALSEQFF. Here the CDR3 DNA reads TGTGCCAGCAGGTTAAGCGGGGGGGCCTTGAGTGAGCAGTTCTTC.

The rearrangement joins TRBV5-5 to TRBJ2-3, with D perhaps matching TRBD1 (9 bases). Germline V CDR1 and CDR2: SGHKS, YYEKEE (reference sequence). This CDR3 region has 16 residues. The V and J ends lost 4 bases and 4 bases respectively, with 19 bases between them. This CDR3 is CASSPTGGTRADTQYF. As DNA, the CDR3 is TGTGCCAGCAGCCCGACAGGGGGGACTAGGGCAGATACGCAGTATTTT.

The genes are TRBV28 and TRBJ1-2; 9 bases agree with TRBD1. This CDR3 is built from 17 residues. Trimming at V came to 6 bases and at J to 3 bases, leaving 14 bases not matched to a gene. Germline V gene sequence: CDR1 MDHEN, CDR2 SYDVKM. The CDR3 DNA reads as TGTGCCAGCAGCATGGGGGCTACAGGGGGCGCCCACTATGGCTACACCTTC. Protein sequence: CASSMGATGGAHYGYTF.

The chain joins TRBV7-9 to TRBJ2-7; TRBD1 is a possible D gene (7 bases). The germline V gene has CDR1 SEHNR and CDR2 FQNEAQ (reference sequence). This CDR3 is 15 amino acids long. Trimming left V 6 bases short and J 0 bases short, with 15 bases between. CDR3 protein: CASSPGDSSSYEQYF. In nucleotides, the CDR3 is TGTGCCAGCAGTCCGGGGGACAGCAGCTCCTACGAGCAGTACTTC.

The rearrangement links TRBV5-1 to TRBJ1-6, with D possibly matching TRBD1 (6 bases). V shed 0 bases and J shed 8 bases, with 12 bases lying between them. The length of the CDR3 is 15 residues. Germline V lookup: CDR1 SGHRS, CDR2 YFSETQ. This CDR3 is CASSLAPRQDSPLHF. The CDR3, as DNA: TGCGCCAGCAGCTTGGCCCCTAGACAGGATTCACCCCTCCACTTT.

The chain is built from TRBV5-4 and TRBJ1-2, with D maybe TRBD1 (6 bases). Trimming shortened V by 1 base and J by 4 bases, and 14 bases separated the two germline ends. This CDR3 has 15 amino acids. Germline values: CDR1 SGHNT, CDR2 YYREEE (reference sequence). The CDR3 bases are TGTGCCAGCAGCTTGTATGAGGGGGAAACCTATGGCTACACCTTC. Its protein product is CASSLYEGETYGYTF. Drawing the rest from reference TRBV5-4 and TRBJ1-2, the complete variable domain is ETGVTQSPTHLIKTRGQQVTLRCSSQSGHNTVSWYQQALGQGPQFIFQYYREEENGRGNFPPRFSGLQFPNYSSELNVNALELDDSALYLCASSLYEGETYGYTFGSGTRLTVV.

This chain uses TRBV29-1 with TRBJ2-3; 10 bases agree with TRBD2. Germline loops: CDR1 SQVTM, CDR2 ANQGSEA. This CDR3 has 16 residues. The junction had 9 bases not matched to a gene; V was cut back by 4 bases and J by 2 bases. The CDR3 sequence: CSVGGASGGYTDTQYF. As DNA, the CDR3 is TGCAGCGTTGGTGGGGCTAGCGGGGGATACACAGATACGCAGTATTTT.

There are a few counts of this clone. The chain joins TRBV19 to TRBJ1-1, with TRBD1 matching over 9 bases. The CDR3 is 14 residues long. V gave up 5 bases and J gave up 5 bases; unmatched junction bases: 6. Germline assignment: CDR1 LNHDA and CDR2 SQIVND (reference sequence). The CDR3 here is CASSPTDRGTEAFF. For the CDR3, the DNA is TGTGCCAGTAGTCCGACGGACAGGGGTACTGAAGCTTTCTTT.

This clone was observed once. CDR3 residues: CASSNRGPSYNEQFF. The CDR3 DNA reads TGTGCCAGCAGCAACAGGGGCCCCTCCTACAATGAGCAGTTCTTC. This rearrangement joins TRBV7-3 to TRBJ2-1; 7 bases match TRBD1. The CDR3 length is 15 residues. The germline gives CDR1 SGHTA, CDR2 FQGTGA. Unmatched junction bases numbered 4, after V lost 5 bases and J lost 0 bases.

The chain's CDR3 is CASSPWSGGGALYNEQFF. Written as DNA, the CDR3 is TGTGCCAGCAGCCCCTGGTCAGGCGGGGGGGCCTTGTACAATGAGCAGTTCTTC. The J gene is TRBJ2-1, the V gene TRBV3-1 (or the pseudogene TRBV3-2), with 9 nucleotides matching TRBD2. The germline CDR1 and CDR2 sequences are LGHDT and YNNKEL (reference sequence). V lost 4 bases and J lost 4; bases outside the gene matches: 14. This CDR3 contains 18 residues.

The chain combines TRBV18 with TRBJ2-2, with D perhaps matching TRBD1 (5 bases). This CDR3 is 14 amino acids long. CDR1 is KGHSH, CDR2 LQKENI, per germline. Trimming cost V 3 bases and J 8 bases, with 13 bases left between them. The CDR3 DNA is TGTGCCAGCTCACCTTCAGGACAAGGTGGGGAGCTGTTTTTT. It translates to CASSPSGQGGELFF.

The chain employs TRBV5-1 and TRBJ2-1, with 8 bases matching TRBD1. This CDR3 region has 18 residues. V lost 0 bases, J lost 8 bases, and 16 bases stayed unmatched. Germline V gene data show CDR1 as SGHRS and CDR2 as YFSETQ. The CDR3 region has the DNA TGCGCCAGCAGCTTGGTGTTGGCAGGGGGCCTACCGCCCTATGAGCAGTTCTTC. Its translation: CASSLVLAGGLPPYEQFF.

The chain couples TRBV18 to TRBJ1-1; D remains ambiguous. This CDR3 is built from 15 residues. Germline V gene lookup returns CDR1 KGHSH and CDR2 LQKENI. Trimming took off 2 bases at V and 1 base at J, with 11 bases between the two ends. The DNA for the CDR3 is TGTGCCAGCTCACCATTCTCTTCAGAGAACACTGAAGCTTTCTTT. It is translated as CASSPFSSENTEAFF. Full variable domain (outside the CDR3, taken from reference TRBV18 and TRBJ1-1): NAGVMQNPRHLVRRRGQEARLRCSPMKGHSHVYWYRQLPEEGLKFMVYLQKENIIDESGMPKERFSAEFPKEGPSILRIQQVVRGDSAAYFCASSPFSSENTEAFFGQGTRLTVV.

This chain uses TRBV7-9 with TRBJ1-1; D remains unclear. The CDR3 runs to 13 residues. The ends were cut back, 6 bases at V and 5 bases at J, with 13 bases in the middle. The V gene's germline CDR1 is SEHNR and CDR2 FQNEAQ (reference sequence). The CDR3 spells CASRGTAGTEAFF. CDR3 nucleotides: TGTGCCAGCAGGGGAACCGCGGGTACTGAAGCTTTCTTT.

CDR3 coding DNA: TGCGCCAGCAGCCAAGATACGACAGGGGATTGGGTCACCGGGGAGCTGTTTTTT. Translation: CASSQDTTGDWVTGELFF. The chain links TRBV4-1 to TRBJ2-2, with 8 bases that match TRBD1. There are 18 residues in the CDR3. CDR1 and CDR2 from the germline V gene are MGHRA and YSYEKL. The V and J ends lost 0 bases and 4 bases, in that order; junction bases with no gene match: 10.

This chain uses TRBV7-9 with TRBJ2-6; 10 bases match TRBD2. Germline assignment: CDR1 SEHNR and CDR2 FQNEAQ (reference sequence). The CDR3 has 18 amino acids. With V trimmed by 4 bases and J by 0 bases, 6 bases remained unmatched. The CDR3 sequence: CASSSIAGGISGANVLTF. The CDR3 DNA follows: TGTGCCAGCAGCTCAATAGCGGGGGGAATCTCTGGGGCCAACGTCCTGACTTTC.

The chain combines TRBV7-2 with TRBJ2-3, with 10 bases that match TRBD2. J was trimmed by 0 bases and V by 5 bases; bases with no gene match: 14. This CDR3 contains 19 residues. Looked up from germline, CDR1 is SGHTA and CDR2 is FQGNSA. CDR3 in amino acids: CASSLYYSGGRASTDTQYF. The CDR3 nucleotides read TGTGCCAGCAGCCTCTATTATAGCGGGGGGAGGGCTAGCACAGATACGCAGTATTTT.

The chain has TRBV4-1 and TRBJ2-2; possible D gene TRBD1, 6 bases. Germline V gene sequence: CDR1 MGHRA, CDR2 YSYEKL. This CDR3 is built from 15 residues. V dropped 6 bases and J dropped 0 bases, with 11 bases sitting between them. CDR3 loop: CASRYRVANTGELFF. In DNA form, the CDR3 reads TGCGCCAGCAGGTACAGGGTCGCGAACACCGGGGAGCTGTTTTTT.